The clone carrying this T cell receptor beta chain was detected many times. No antigen is known for it. TCRdb recomputed calls from the reads with MiXCR, one row per CDR3 protein. The data hold some 600,000 distinct CDR3 sequences, with 24% observed a single time. This entry belongs to a study of T cell repertoires in cytomegalovirus infection. Overall study: Shared public TCR beta signatures pointed to both CMV infection and a matching HLA type. Study results and limitations: HLA-C-restricted CMV-specific TCR beta clonotypes prevailed in the ex vivo response. The cumulative frequency of public TCR beta families distinguished individuals who carried CMV together with the relevant HLA.

Sequencing was done on a sample of CD8+ T cells from PBMCs. The TCR was taken from a human donor in good health (CMV status not recorded). Some clones in this sample may be carry-over from other donors' samples.

CDR3 coding DNA: TGTGCCAGCAGCGTAGAAGGGGATCGCTCACCCCTCCACTTT. Protein sequence: CASSVEGDRSPLHF. The chain is built from TRBV9 and TRBJ1-6, with D maybe TRBD1 (5 bases). The CDR3 has 14 residues. CDR1 is SGDLS, CDR2 YYNGEE, per germline. Trimming pared 0 bases from V and 10 bases from J, leaving 11 bases between.